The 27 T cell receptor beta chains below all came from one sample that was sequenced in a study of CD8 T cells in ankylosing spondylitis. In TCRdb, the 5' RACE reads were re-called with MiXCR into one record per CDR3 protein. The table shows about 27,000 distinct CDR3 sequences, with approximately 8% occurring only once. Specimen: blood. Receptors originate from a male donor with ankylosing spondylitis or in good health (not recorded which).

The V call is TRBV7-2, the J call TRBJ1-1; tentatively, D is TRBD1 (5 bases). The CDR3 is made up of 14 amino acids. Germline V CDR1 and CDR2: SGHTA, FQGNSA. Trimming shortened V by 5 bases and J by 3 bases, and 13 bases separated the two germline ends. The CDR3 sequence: CASSLGPTDTEAFF. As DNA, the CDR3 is TGTGCCAGCAGCCTGGGACCAACGGACACTGAAGCTTTCTTT. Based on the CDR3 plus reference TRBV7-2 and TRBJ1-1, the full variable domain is GAGVSQSPSNKVTEKGKDVELRCDPISGHTALYWYRQSLGQGLEFLIYFQGNSAPDKSGLPSDRFSAERTGGSVSTLTIQRTQQEDSAVYLCASSLGPTDTEAFFGQGTRLTVV.

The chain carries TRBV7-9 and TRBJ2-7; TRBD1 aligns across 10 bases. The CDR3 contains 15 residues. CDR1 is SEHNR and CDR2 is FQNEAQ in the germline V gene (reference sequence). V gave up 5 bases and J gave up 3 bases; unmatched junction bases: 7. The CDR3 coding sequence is TGTGCCAGCAGCACCCGGGACAGGGGATTCTACGAGCAGTACTTC. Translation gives CASSTRDRGFYEQYF.

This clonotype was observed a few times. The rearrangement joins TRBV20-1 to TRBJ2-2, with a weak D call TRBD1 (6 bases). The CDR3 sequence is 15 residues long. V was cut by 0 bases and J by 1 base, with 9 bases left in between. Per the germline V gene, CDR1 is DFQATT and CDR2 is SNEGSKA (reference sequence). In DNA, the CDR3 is TGCAGTGCTAGAGACCAGACAGGGAACACCGGGGAGCTGTTTTTT. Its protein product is CSARDQTGNTGELFF.

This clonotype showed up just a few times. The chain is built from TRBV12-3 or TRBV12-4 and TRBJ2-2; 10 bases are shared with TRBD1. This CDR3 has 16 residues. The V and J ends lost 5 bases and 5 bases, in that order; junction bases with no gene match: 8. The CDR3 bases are TGTGCCAGCAGTCTCCCCGGGACAGGGGTAACCGGGGAGCTGTTTTTT. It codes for CASSLPGTGVTGELFF.

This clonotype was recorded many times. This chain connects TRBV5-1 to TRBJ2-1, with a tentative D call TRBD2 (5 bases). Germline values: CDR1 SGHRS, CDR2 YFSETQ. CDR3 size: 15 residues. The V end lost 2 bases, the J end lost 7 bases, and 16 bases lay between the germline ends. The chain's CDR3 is CASSFSVLMGNEQFF. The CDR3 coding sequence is TGCGCCAGCAGCTTTAGCGTGCTCATGGGGAATGAGCAGTTCTTC.

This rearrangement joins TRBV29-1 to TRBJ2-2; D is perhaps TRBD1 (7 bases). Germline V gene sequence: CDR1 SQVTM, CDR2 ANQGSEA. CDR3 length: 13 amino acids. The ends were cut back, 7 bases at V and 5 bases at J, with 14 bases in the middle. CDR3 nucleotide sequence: TGCAGCGGGGGGGACAGACGAACCGGGGAGCTGTTTTTT. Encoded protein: CSGGDRRTGELFF.

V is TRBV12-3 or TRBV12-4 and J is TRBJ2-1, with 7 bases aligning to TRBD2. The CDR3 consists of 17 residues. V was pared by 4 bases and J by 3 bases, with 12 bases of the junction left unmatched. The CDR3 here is CASSYSPPGGIYNEQFF. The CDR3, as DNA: TGTGCCAGCAGTTACAGTCCCCCGGGGGGTATCTACAATGAGCAGTTCTTC.

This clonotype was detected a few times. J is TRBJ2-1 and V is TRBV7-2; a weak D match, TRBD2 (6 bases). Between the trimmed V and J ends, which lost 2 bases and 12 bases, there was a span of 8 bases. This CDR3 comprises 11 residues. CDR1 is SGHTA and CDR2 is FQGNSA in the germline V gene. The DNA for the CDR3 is TGTGCCAGCAGCTTAAGGAGGGCGCAGTTCTTC. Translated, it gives CASSLRRAQFF.

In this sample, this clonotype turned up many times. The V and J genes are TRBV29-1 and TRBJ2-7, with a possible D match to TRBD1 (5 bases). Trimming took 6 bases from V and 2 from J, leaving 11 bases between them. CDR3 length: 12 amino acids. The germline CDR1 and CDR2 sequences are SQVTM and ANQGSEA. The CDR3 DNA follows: TGCAGCGTGCCACAGGCTACCTACGAGCAGTACGTC. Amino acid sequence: CSVPQATYEQYV.

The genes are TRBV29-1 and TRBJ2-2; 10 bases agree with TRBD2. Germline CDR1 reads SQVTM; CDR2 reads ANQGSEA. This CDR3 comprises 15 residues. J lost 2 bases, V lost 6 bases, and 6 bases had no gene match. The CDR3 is CSVALAGANTGELFF. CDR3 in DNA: TGCAGCGTAGCTCTAGCGGGGGCAAACACCGGGGAGCTGTTTTTT.

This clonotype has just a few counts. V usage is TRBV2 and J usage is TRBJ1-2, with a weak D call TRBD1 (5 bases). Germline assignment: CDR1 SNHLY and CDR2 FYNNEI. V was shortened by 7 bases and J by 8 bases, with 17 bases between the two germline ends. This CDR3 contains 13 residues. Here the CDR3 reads CASKAGLIYGYTF. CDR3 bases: TGTGCCAGCAAGGCAGGGTTGATCTACGGCTACACCTTC.

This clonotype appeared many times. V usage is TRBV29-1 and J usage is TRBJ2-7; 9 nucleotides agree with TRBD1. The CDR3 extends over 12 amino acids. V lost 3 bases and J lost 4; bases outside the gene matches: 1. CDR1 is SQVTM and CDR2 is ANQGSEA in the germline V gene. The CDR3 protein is CSVETGGYEQYF. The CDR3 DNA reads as TGCAGCGTTGAGACAGGGGGTTACGAGCAGTACTTC.

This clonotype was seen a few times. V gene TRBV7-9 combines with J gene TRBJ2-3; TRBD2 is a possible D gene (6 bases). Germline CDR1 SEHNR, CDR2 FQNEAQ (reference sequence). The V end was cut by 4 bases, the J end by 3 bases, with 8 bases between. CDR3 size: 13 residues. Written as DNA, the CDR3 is TGTGCCAGCAGCTCCGCGGGAACAGATACGCAGTATTTT. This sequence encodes CASSSAGTDTQYF.

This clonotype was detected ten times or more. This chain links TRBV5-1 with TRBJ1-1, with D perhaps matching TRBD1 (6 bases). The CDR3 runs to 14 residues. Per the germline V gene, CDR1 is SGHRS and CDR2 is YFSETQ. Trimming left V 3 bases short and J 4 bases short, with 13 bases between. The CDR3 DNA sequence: TGCGCCAGCAGCTGGGGCGAGGGGGGCACTGAAGCTTTCTTT. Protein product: CASSWGEGGTEAFF.

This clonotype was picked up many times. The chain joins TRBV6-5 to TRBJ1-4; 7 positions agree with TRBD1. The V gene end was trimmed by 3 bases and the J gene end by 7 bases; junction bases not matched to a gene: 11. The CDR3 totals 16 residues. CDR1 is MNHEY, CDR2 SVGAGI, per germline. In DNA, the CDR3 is TGTGCCAGCAGTTATCGACAGGGCTGGCGTGGTGAAAAACTGTTTTTT. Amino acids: CASSYRQGWRGEKLFF.

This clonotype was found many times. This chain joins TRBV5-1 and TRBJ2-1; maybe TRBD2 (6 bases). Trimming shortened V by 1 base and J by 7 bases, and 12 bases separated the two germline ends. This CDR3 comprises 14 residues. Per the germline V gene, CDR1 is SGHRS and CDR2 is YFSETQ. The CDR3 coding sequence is TGCGCCAGCAGCTTGCGGGGGAGCGGGAATGAGCAGTTCTTC. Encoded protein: CASSLRGSGNEQFF.

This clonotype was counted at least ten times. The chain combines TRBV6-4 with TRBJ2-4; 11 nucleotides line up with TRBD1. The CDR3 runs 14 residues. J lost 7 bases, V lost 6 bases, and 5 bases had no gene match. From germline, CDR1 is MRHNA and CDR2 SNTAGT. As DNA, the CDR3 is TGTGCCAGCAGGAAGGGACAGGGGGGGAACATTCAGTACTTC. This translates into CASRKGQGGNIQYF.

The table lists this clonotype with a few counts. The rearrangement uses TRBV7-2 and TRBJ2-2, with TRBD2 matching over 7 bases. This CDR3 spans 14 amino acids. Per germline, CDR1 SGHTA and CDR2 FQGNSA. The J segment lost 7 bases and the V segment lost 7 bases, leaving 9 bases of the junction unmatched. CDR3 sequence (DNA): TGTGCCAGCACCCCACCGGGGGAGGGCGGGGAGCTGTTTTTT. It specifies CASTPPGEGGELFF.

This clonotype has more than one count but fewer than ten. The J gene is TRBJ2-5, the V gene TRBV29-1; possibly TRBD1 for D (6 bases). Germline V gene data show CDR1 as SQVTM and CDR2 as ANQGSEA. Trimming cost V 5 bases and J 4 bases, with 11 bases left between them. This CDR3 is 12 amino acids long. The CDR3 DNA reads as TGCAGCGTTTTCAGGGGTGGAGAGACCCAGTACTTC. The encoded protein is CSVFRGGETQYF.

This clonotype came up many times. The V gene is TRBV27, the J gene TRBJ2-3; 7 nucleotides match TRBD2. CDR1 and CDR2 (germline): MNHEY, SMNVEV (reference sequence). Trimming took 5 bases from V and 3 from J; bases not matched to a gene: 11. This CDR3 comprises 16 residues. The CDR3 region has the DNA TGTGCCAGCAGTGGGGAGGGAGGCCCCGCGACAGATACGCAGTATTTT. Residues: CASSGEGGPATDTQYF.

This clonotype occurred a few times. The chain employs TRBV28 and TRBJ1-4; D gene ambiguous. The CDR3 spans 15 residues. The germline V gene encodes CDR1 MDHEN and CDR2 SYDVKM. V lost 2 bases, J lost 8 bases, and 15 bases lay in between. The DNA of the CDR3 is TGTGCCAGCAGTTTACCGGGCTTGCAGAACGAAAAACTGTTTTTT. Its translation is CASSLPGLQNEKLFF.

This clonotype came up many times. The CDR3 DNA reads as TGTGCCAGCAGCTTGTTGCCGATGAACACTGAAGCTTTCTTT. This gives the protein CASSLLPMNTEAFF. J is TRBJ1-1 and V is TRBV5-5; D not certain. Looked up from germline, CDR1 is SGHKS and CDR2 is YYEKEE (reference sequence). V shed 1 base and J shed 0 bases, with 7 bases lying between them. The CDR3 has 14 amino acids.

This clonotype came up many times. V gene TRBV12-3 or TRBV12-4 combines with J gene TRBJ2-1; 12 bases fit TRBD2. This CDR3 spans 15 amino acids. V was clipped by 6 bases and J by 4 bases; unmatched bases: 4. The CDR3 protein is CASRRLAGEYNEQFF. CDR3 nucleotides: TGTGCCAGCAGGAGACTAGCGGGAGAGTACAATGAGCAGTTCTTC.

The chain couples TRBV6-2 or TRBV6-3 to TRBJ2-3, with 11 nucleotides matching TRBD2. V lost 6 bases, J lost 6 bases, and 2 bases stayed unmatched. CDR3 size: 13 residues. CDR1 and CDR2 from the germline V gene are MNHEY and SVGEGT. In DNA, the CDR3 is TGTGCCAGCAGGCGGACTAGCGGGGATACGCAGTATTTT. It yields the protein CASRRTSGDTQYF.

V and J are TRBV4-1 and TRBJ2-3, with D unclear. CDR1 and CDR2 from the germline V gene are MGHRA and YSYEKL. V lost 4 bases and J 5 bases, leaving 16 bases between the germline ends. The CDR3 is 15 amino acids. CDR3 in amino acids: CASSPQDIRQDTQYF. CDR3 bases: TGCGCCAGCAGCCCCCAAGACATACGTCAAGATACGCAGTATTTT.

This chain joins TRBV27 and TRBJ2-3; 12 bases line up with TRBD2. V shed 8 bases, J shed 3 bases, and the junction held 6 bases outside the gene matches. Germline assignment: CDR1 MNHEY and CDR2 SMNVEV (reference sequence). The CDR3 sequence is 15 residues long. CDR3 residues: CASPKTSGSTDTQYF. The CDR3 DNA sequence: TGTGCCAGCCCGAAGACTAGCGGGAGTACAGATACGCAGTATTTT.

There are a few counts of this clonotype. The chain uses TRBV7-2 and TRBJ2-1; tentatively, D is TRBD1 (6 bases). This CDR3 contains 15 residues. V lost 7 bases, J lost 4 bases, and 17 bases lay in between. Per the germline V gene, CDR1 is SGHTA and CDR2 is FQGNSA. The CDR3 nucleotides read TGTGCCAGCAAGTTGGGGGCAGACAGATACAATGAGCAGTTCTTC. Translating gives CASKLGADRYNEQFF.